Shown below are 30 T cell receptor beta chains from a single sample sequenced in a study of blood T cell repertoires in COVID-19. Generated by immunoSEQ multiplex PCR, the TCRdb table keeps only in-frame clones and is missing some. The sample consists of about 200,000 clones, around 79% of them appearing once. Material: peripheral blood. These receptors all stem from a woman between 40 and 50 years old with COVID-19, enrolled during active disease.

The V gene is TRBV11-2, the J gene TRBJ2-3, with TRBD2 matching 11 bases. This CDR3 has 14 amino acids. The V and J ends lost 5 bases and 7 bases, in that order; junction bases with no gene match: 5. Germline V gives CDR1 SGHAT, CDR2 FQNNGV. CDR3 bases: TGTGCCAGCAGCCCCCCTAGCGGGAGGAATACGCAGTATTTT. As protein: CASSPPSGRNTQYF.

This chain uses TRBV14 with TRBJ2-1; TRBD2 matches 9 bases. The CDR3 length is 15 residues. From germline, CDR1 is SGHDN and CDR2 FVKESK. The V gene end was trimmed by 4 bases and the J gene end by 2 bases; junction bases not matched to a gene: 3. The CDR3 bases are TGTGCCAGCAGCCCCTTAGCGGGAGCCTACAATGAGCAGTTCTTC. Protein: CASSPLAGAYNEQFF. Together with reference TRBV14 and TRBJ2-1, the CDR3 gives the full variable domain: EAGVTQFPSHSVIEKGQTVTLRCDPISGHDNLYWYRRVMGKEIKFLLHFVKESKQDESGMPNNRFLAERTGGTYSTLKVQPAELEDSGVYFCASSPLAGAYNEQFFGPGTRLTVL.

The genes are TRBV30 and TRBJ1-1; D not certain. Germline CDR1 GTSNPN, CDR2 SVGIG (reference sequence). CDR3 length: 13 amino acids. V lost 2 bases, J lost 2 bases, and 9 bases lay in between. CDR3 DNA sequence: TGTGCCTGGAGTCAGACTGAAAACACTGAAGCTTTCTTT. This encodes CAWSQTENTEAFF. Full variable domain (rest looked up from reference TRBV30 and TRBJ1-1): SQTIHQWPATLVQPVGSPLSLECTVEGTSNPNLYWYRQAAGRGLQLLFYSVGIGQISSEVPQNLSASRPQDRQFILSSKKLLLSDSGFYLCAWSQTENTEAFFGQGTRLTVV.

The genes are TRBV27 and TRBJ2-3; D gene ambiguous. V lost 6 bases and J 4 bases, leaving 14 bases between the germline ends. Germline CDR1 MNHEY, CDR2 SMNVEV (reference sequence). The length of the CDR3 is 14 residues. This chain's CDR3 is CASSRLPMADTQYF. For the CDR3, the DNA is TGTGCCAGCAGCCGCCTCCCTATGGCAGATACGCAGTATTTT.

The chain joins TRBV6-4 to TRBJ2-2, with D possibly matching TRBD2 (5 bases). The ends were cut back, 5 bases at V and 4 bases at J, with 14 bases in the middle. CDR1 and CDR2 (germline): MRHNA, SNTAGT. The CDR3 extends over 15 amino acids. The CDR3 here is CASSPGLLGTGELFF. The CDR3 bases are TGTGCCAGCAGTCCTGGACTCCTTGGCACCGGGGAGCTGTTTTTT.

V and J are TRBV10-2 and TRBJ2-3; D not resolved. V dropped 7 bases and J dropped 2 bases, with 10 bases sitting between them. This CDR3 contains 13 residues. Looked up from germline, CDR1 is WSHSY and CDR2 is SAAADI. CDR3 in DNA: TGCGCCAGCATACGTCAGTCCACAGATACGCAGTATTTT. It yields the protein CASIRQSTDTQYF.

DNA of the CDR3: TGTGCCAGCAGTCTAACCCAGGGGCAAACAGATACGCAGTATTTT. It codes for CASSLTQGQTDTQYF. The rearrangement uses TRBV6-4 and TRBJ2-3; possible D gene TRBD1, 6 bases. The CDR3 extends over 15 amino acids. Trimming pared 5 bases from V and 3 bases from J, leaving 15 bases between. Per the germline V gene, CDR1 is MRHNA and CDR2 is SNTAGT.

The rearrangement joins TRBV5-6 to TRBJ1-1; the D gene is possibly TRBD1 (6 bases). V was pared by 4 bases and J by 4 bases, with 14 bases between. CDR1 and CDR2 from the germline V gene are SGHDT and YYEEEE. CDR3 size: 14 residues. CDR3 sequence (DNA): TGTGCCAGCAGCACAGACAGGTTTGGCACTGAAGCTTTCTTT. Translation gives CASSTDRFGTEAFF.

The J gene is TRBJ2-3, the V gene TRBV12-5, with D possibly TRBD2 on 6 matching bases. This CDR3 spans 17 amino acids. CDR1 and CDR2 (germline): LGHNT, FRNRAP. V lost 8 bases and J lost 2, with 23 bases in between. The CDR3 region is CASSPRTSRGSTDTQYF. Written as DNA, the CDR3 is TGTGCTAGTTCCCCGAGGACATCGCGGGGCTCCACAGATACGCAGTATTTT.

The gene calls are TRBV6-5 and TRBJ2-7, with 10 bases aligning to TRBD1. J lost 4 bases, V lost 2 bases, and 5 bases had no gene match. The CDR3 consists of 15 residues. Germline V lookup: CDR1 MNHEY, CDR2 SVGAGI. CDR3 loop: CASSYGGTGEYEQYF. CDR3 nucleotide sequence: TGTGCCAGCAGTTACGGGGGGACAGGGGAATACGAGCAGTACTTC.

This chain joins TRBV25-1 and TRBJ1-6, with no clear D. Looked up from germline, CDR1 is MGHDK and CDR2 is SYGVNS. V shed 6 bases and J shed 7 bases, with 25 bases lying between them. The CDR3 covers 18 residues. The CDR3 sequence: CASSNFGGRSVGNSPLHF. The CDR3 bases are TGTGCCAGCAGCAACTTCGGAGGGAGGTCAGTTGGAAATTCACCCCTCCACTTT.

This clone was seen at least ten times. The CDR3 protein is CATGTGGLGTGELFF. DNA for the CDR3: TGTGCCACCGGGACAGGGGGCCTCGGCACCGGGGAGCTGTTTTTT. The gene calls are TRBV10-3 and TRBJ2-2; 12 positions agree with TRBD1. The CDR3 loop spans 15 amino acids. V was clipped by 10 bases and J by 4 bases; unmatched bases: 7. Germline lookup yields CDR1 ENHRY and CDR2 SYGVKD.

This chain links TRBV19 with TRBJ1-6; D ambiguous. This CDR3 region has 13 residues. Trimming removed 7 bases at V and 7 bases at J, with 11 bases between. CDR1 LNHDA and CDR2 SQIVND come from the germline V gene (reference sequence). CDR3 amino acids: CASKRNTNSPLHF. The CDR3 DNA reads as TGTGCCAGTAAGAGGAACACCAATTCACCCCTCCACTTT.

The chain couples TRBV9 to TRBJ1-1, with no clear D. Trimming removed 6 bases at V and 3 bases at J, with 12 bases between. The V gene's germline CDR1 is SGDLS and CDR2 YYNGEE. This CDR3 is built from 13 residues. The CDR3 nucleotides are TGTGCCAGCAACCCCGGGGAGGACACTGAAGCTTTCTTT. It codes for CASNPGEDTEAFF.

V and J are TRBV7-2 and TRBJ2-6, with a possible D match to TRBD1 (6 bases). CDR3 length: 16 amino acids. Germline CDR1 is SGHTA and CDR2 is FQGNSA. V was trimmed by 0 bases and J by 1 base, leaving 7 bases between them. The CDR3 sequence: CASSLAGASGANVLTF. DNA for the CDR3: TGTGCCAGCAGCTTAGCGGGGGCGTCTGGGGCCAACGTCCTGACTTTC.

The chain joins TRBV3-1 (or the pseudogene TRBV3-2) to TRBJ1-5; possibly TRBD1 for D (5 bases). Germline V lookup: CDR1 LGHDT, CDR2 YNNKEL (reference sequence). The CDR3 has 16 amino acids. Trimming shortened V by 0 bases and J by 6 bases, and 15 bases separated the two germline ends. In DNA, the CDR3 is TGTGCCAGCAGCCAAGACAGCGTTGGGGGGACTCAGCCCCAGCATTTT. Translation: CASSQDSVGGTQPQHF.

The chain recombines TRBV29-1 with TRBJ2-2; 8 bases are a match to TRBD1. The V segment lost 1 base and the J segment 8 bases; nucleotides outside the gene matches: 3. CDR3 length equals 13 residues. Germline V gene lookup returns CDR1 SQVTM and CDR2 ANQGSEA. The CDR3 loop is CSVEGTGRGELFF. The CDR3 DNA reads TGCAGCGTTGAAGGGACAGGGAGAGGGGAGCTGTTTTTT.

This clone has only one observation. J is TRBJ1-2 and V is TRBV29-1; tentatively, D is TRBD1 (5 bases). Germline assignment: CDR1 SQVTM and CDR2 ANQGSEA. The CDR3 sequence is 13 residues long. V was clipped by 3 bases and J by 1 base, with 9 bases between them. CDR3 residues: CSVEWGLNYGYTF. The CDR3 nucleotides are TGCAGCGTTGAGTGGGGCCTTAACTATGGCTACACCTTC.

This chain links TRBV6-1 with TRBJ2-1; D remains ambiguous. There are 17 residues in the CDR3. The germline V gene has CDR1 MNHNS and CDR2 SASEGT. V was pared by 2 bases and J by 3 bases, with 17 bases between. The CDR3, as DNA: TGTGCCAGCAGTGAAACGGAACAGACCATTCTCTACAATGAGCAGTTCTTC. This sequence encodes CASSETEQTILYNEQFF.

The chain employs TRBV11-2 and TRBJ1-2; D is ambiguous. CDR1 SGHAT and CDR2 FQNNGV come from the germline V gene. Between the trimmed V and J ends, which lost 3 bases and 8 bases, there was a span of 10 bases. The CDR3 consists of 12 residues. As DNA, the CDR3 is TGTGCCAGCAGCTTTGATGGTCGGGGCTACACCTTC. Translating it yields CASSFDGRGYTF.

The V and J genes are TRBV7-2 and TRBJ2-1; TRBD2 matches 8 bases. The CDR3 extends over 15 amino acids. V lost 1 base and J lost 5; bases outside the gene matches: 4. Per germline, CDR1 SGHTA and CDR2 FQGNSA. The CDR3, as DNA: TGTGCCAGCAGCTTAGATACAGCGGGGGACAATGAGCAGTTCTTC. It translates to CASSLDTAGDNEQFF. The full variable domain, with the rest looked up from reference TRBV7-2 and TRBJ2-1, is GAGVSQSPSNKVTEKGKDVELRCDPISGHTALYWYRQSLGQGLEFLIYFQGNSAPDKSGLPSDRFSAERTGGSVSTLTIQRTQQEDSAVYLCASSLDTAGDNEQFFGPGTRLTVL.

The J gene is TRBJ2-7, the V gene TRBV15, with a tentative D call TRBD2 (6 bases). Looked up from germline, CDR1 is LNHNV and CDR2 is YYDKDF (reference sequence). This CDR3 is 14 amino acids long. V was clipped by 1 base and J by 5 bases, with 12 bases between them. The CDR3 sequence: CATSRGVEGHEQYF. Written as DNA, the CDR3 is TGTGCCACCAGCAGAGGAGTGGAGGGACACGAGCAGTACTTC.

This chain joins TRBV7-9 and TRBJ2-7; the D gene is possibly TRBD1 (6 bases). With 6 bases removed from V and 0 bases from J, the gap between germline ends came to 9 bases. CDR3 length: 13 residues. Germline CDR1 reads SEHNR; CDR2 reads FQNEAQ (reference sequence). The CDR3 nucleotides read TGTGCCAGCAGGGGGGACAACTCCTACGAGCAGTACTTC. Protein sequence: CASRGDNSYEQYF.

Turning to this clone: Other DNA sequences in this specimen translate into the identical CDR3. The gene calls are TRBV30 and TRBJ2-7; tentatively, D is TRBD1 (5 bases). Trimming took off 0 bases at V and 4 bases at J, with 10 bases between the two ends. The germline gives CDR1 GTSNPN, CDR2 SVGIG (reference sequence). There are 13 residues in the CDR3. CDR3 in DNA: TGTGCCTGGAGTGTCGGCAGGGCATACGAGCAGTACTTC. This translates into CAWSVGRAYEQYF.

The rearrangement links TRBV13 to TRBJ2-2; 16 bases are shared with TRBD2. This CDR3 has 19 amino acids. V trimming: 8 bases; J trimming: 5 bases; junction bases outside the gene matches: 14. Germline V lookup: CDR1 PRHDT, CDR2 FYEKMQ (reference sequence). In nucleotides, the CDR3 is TGTGCCAGCGGCCCGGGACTAGCGGGAGGGCCACGGAAGACCGGGGAGCTGTTTTTT. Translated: CASGPGLAGGPRKTGELFF.

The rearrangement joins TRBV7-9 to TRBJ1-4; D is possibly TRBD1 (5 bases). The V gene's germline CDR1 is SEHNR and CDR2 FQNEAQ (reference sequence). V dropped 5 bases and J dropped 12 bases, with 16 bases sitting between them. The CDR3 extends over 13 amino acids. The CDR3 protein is CASSATPGKQLFF. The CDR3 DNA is TGTGCCAGCAGCGCAACTCCAGGGAAGCAACTGTTTTTT.

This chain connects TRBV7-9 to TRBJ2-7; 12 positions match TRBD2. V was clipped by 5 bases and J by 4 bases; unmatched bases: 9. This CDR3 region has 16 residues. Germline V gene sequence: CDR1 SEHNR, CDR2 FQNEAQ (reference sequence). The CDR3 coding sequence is TGTGCCAGCAGCCTCGCCGGGACTAGCGGGCTTTACGAGCAGTACTTC. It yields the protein CASSLAGTSGLYEQYF.

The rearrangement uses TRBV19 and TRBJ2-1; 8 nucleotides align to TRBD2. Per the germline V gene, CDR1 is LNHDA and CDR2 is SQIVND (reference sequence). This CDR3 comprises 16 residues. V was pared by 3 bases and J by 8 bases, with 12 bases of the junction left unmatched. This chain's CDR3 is CASSIGGASGSDEQFF. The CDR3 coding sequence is TGTGCCAGTAGTATCGGGGGAGCAAGCGGGAGTGATGAGCAGTTCTTC.

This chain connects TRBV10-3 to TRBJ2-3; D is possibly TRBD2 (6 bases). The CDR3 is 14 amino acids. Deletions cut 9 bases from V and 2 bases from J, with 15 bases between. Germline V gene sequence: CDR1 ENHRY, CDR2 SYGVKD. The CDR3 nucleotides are TGTGCCATGCGGGGTTGGGAAACCACAGATACGCAGTATTTT. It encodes CAMRGWETTDTQYF.

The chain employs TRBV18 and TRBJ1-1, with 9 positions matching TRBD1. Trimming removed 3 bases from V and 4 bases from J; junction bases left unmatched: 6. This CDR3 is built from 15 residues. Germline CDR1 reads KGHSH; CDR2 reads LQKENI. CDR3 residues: CASSPSRDRVTEAFF. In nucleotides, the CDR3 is TGTGCCAGCTCACCGTCCCGGGACAGGGTCACTGAAGCTTTCTTT.